This passage covers 27 T cell receptor beta chains from one sample sequenced in a study of regulatory T cells in long-lasting Graves disease. CDR3 regions were amplified by Arm-PCR using iRepertoire HTBI primers to build TCR beta libraries. One entry per CDR3 protein, called by TCRdb with MiXCR from the multiplex PCR reads. This sample has about 470,000 distinct CDR3 sequences, with about a fifth found just once. Stated time point: persistent/refractory GD, antithyroid drugs over 5 years with positive TRAb. With RNA extracted from PBMCs as input, the TCR library was made. The sample consisted of peripheral blood mononuclear cells (PBMCs), taken when the disease was refractory, from a patient treated with antithyroid drugs. These receptors were obtained from a female donor with Graves disease.

This clonotype was seen only a few times. The genes are TRBV7-6 and TRBJ2-4, with TRBD2 matching 12 bases. CDR3 length equals 18 residues. J lost 2 bases, V lost 6 bases, and 11 bases had no gene match. The germline CDR1 and CDR2 sequences are SGHVS and FNYEAQ. In DNA form, the CDR3 reads TGTGCCAGCAGTTCCCGACTAGCGGGAGTTTTTACCAAAAACATTCAGTACTTC. Translating it yields CASSSRLAGVFTKNIQYF.

The table lists this clonotype with many counts. V and J are TRBV2 and TRBJ2-2; no clear D. The CDR3 sequence is 11 residues long. Germline-derived CDR1 and CDR2 are SNHLY and FYNNEI. Trimming stripped 5 bases from V and 7 bases from J, with 5 bases between. CDR3 DNA sequence: TGTGCCAGCAGTCAATACGGGGAGCTGTTTTTT. Its translation is CASSQYGELFF. Complete variable domain (other parts from reference TRBV2 and TRBJ2-2): EPEVTQTPSHQVTQMGQEVILRCVPISNHLYFYWYRQILGQKVEFLVSFYNNEISEKSEIFDDQFSVERPDGSNFTLKIRSTKLEDSAMYFCASSQYGELFFGEGSRLTVL.

The gene calls are TRBV7-8 and TRBJ1-2; TRBD1 might be the D (6 bases). V shed 1 base and J shed 2 bases, with 20 bases lying between them. CDR3 size: 18 residues. Germline V lookup: CDR1 SGHVS, CDR2 FQNEAQ. For the CDR3, the DNA is TGTGCCAGCAGCTTAGGAAGGCGGGGGGCCTCCATAAACTATGGCTACACCTTC. It yields the protein CASSLGRRGASINYGYTF.

This clonotype was seen only a few times. The rearrangement links TRBV7-9 to TRBJ2-4; D possibly uses TRBD1 or TRBD2 (5 bases each). Trimming took off 3 bases at V and 8 bases at J, with 14 bases between the two ends. The CDR3 covers 14 residues. Germline V gene lookup returns CDR1 SEHNR and CDR2 FQNEAQ (reference sequence). CDR3 in amino acids: CASSLYDSGDIQYF. The CDR3 DNA reads TGTGCCAGCAGCTTGTATGACAGCGGCGACATTCAGTACTTC.

The sample holds many counts of this clonotype. V usage is TRBV7-2 and J usage is TRBJ2-7, with 9 nucleotides matching TRBD1. The CDR3 runs to 19 residues. Per germline, CDR1 SGHTA and CDR2 FQGNSA. V lost 4 bases and J lost 2; bases outside the gene matches: 18. This CDR3 reads CASSSETGQGHNSTYEQYF. DNA of the CDR3: TGTGCCAGCAGCTCTGAAACGGGACAGGGTCATAATAGCACCTACGAGCAGTACTTC.

This clonotype has more than one count but fewer than ten. The chain uses TRBV24-1 and TRBJ1-1; no definite D call. Germline loops: CDR1 KGHDR, CDR2 SFDVKD. The V end was cut by 9 bases, the J end by 4 bases, with 14 bases between. The CDR3 consists of 13 residues. The CDR3 spells CATEQSSGTEAFF. CDR3 coding DNA: TGTGCCACCGAACAGTCTTCGGGCACTGAAGCTTTCTTT.

This clonotype has only a few counts. The chain couples TRBV11-2 to TRBJ1-1, with D possibly TRBD1 on 6 matching bases. In germline, CDR1 is SGHAT, CDR2 FQNNGV. This CDR3 region has 18 residues. V lost 5 bases to trimming and J lost 1 base, with 23 bases between them. CDR3 nucleotides: TGTGCCAGCAGCCCTTCACGAGCGGGGGGCATCGAGAACACTGAAGCTTTCTTT. Amino acid sequence: CASSPSRAGGIENTEAFF.

This clonotype was detected many times. The genes are TRBV28 and TRBJ1-2; tentatively, D is TRBD1 (5 bases). The CDR3 extends over 13 amino acids. Trimming pared 5 bases from V and 7 bases from J, leaving 14 bases between. CDR1 and CDR2 from the germline V gene are MDHEN and SYDVKM. The CDR3 nucleotides read TGTGCCAGCAGTACGGTCCCTAGGGGTGGCTACACCTTC. This encodes CASSTVPRGGYTF.

This chain joins TRBV5-1 and TRBJ1-2; possibly TRBD1 for D (5 bases). The CDR3 consists of 13 residues. Germline loops: CDR1 SGHRS, CDR2 YFSETQ. V lost 6 bases, J lost 4 bases, and 13 bases lay in between. CDR3 nucleotide sequence: TGCGCCAGCACCGGGGGGGGAGGCTATGGCTACACCTTC. Its protein product is CASTGGGGYGYTF.

This clonotype was seen at least ten times. The rearrangement joins TRBV12-3 or TRBV12-4 to TRBJ1-1; D unresolved. V dropped 1 base and J dropped 3 bases, with 9 bases sitting between them. The CDR3 has 14 residues. This chain's CDR3 is CASSLGFGDTEAFF. CDR3 bases: TGTGCCAGCAGTTTAGGTTTCGGGGACACTGAAGCTTTCTTT.

This clonotype was found a few times. The chain has TRBV24-1 and TRBJ1-3; the D is unclear. The CDR3 has 14 amino acids. V was shortened by 7 bases and J by 0 bases, with 9 bases between the two germline ends. Looked up from germline, CDR1 is KGHDR and CDR2 is SFDVKD. The CDR3 sequence: CATSRGGSGNTIYF. The CDR3 coding sequence is TGTGCCACCAGCCGGGGAGGCTCTGGAAACACCATATATTTT.

This clonotype was seen ten or more times. The chain is built from TRBV2 and TRBJ2-7, with TRBD1 matching 9 bases. This CDR3 contains 15 residues. Per germline, CDR1 SNHLY and CDR2 FYNNEI. With V trimmed by 6 bases and J by 2 bases, 8 bases remained unmatched. The CDR3 coding sequence is TGTGCCAGCAGCCGGGGGACAGGGAAAGCCTACGAGCAGTACTTC. This translates into CASSRGTGKAYEQYF.

This clonotype was observed many times. V gene TRBV28 combines with J gene TRBJ2-5; 10 nucleotides line up with TRBD2. CDR3 length equals 15 residues. Looked up from germline, CDR1 is MDHEN and CDR2 is SYDVKM. V lost 1 base and J lost 5; bases outside the gene matches: 4. CDR3 nucleotide sequence: TGTGCCAGCAGTTTATTGACTAGCGGGCATGAGACCCAGTACTTC. Translation gives CASSLLTSGHETQYF.

This clonotype was detected many times. The chain combines TRBV6-5 with TRBJ1-5, with D perhaps matching TRBD1 (6 bases). CDR1 and CDR2 (germline): MNHEY, SVGAGI. Trimming removed 4 bases at V and 5 bases at J, with 15 bases between. The CDR3 sequence is 15 residues long. In DNA form, the CDR3 reads TGTGCCAGCAGTTTACCGGGACACGTGGATCAGCCCCAGCATTTT. This gives the protein CASSLPGHVDQPQHF.

This sequence joins TRBV5-6 and TRBJ1-2; 10 nucleotides line up with TRBD1. This CDR3 contains 16 residues. V was clipped by 4 bases and J by 0 bases; unmatched bases: 6. The germline V gene has CDR1 SGHDT and CDR2 YYEEEE. The CDR3 coding sequence is TGTGCCAGCAGCGGGGGACAGGGGCGAGCTAACTATGGCTACACCTTC. Translated: CASSGGQGRANYGYTF. The full variable domain, its missing parts supplied by reference TRBV5-6 and TRBJ1-2, is DAGVTQSPTHLIKTRGQQVTLRCSPKSGHDTVSWYQQALGQGPQFIFQYYEEEERQRGNFPDRFSGHQFPNYSSELNVNALLLGDSALYLCASSGGQGRANYGYTFGSGTRLTVV.

This clonotype was recorded at least ten times. The V and J genes are TRBV28 and TRBJ2-7; D is possibly TRBD2 (5 bases). CDR3 length equals 15 residues. The V and J ends lost 5 bases and 3 bases respectively, with 17 bases between them. Germline CDR1 reads MDHEN; CDR2 reads SYDVKM. The CDR3 is CASSPHTAGDYEQYF. The CDR3, as DNA: TGTGCCAGCAGTCCGCACACCGCCGGGGACTACGAGCAGTACTTC.

The chain carries TRBV7-9 and TRBJ2-7, with 9 nucleotides matching TRBD2. Unmatched junction bases numbered 5, after V lost 6 bases and J lost 2 bases. From germline, CDR1 is SEHNR and CDR2 FQNEAQ (reference sequence). The CDR3 consists of 14 residues. The CDR3 here is CASSPSGIPYEQYF. The DNA for the CDR3 is TGTGCCAGCAGTCCTAGCGGGATCCCCTACGAGCAGTACTTC.

This clonotype was seen many times. This chain joins TRBV5-1 and TRBJ2-2; 10 bases are a match to TRBD2. Germline CDR1 and CDR2: SGHRS and YFSETQ. V trimming: 4 bases; J trimming: 4 bases; junction bases outside the gene matches: 4. There are 15 residues in the CDR3. DNA of the CDR3: TGCGCCAGCAGCAAGCGGGAGGGCCCCACCGGGGAGCTGTTTTTT. Residues: CASSKREGPTGELFF.

This clonotype was seen ten or more times. This chain uses TRBV24-1 with TRBJ2-5; TRBD2 aligns across 8 bases. The trim removed 3 bases at V and 0 bases at J, leaving 11 bases unmatched. Germline V CDR1 and CDR2: KGHDR, SFDVKD. The CDR3 runs to 18 residues. As DNA, the CDR3 is TGTGCCACCAGTGATGTCAGCGGGGGAACAAAACACCAAGAGACCCAGTACTTC. Translated, it gives CATSDVSGGTKHQETQYF.

This clonotype was observed at least ten times. V usage is TRBV5-5 and J usage is TRBJ2-5; 12 positions match TRBD1. Looked up from germline, CDR1 is SGHKS and CDR2 is YYEKEE (reference sequence). The CDR3 runs 15 residues. The ends lost 7 bases at V and 5 bases at J; junction bases unmatched: 9. CDR3 in DNA: TGTGCCAGCTGGTTCGGGACAGGGGGCCTGGAGACCCAGTACTTC. Residues: CASWFGTGGLETQYF.

This chain connects TRBV10-3 to TRBJ2-7; D is possibly TRBD1 or TRBD2 (6 bases each). Trimming shortened V by 0 bases and J by 7 bases, and 13 bases separated the two germline ends. Germline-derived CDR1 and CDR2 are ENHRY and SYGVKD. The CDR3 is 14 amino acids. This chain's CDR3 is CAISESRGAHEQYF. The CDR3 DNA reads as TGTGCCATCAGTGAGTCGAGGGGGGCCCATGAGCAGTACTTC.

This clonotype was detected only once. The V call is TRBV4-1, the J call TRBJ2-7, with TRBD2 identical over 7 bases. V lost 1 base, J lost 2 bases, and 8 bases stayed unmatched. This CDR3 contains 16 residues. Germline CDR1 is MGHRA and CDR2 is YSYEKL. CDR3 loop: CASSQGAGLVTYEQYF. The CDR3 nucleotides are TGCGCCAGCAGCCAAGGAGCAGGACTAGTAACCTACGAGCAGTACTTC.

This clonotype was recorded many times. The rearrangement links TRBV6-1 to TRBJ1-1; 10 bases are a match to TRBD1. Germline-derived CDR1 and CDR2 are MNHNS and SASEGT. This CDR3 comprises 16 residues. V shed 5 bases, J shed 1 base, and the junction held 7 bases outside the gene matches. The CDR3 DNA reads TGTGCCAGCAGTAAAGGACAGGGGGTCTGGAACACTGAAGCTTTCTTT. It is translated as CASSKGQGVWNTEAFF.

This clonotype was counted a few times. V is TRBV7-8 and J is TRBJ1-6; 9 bases match TRBD1. The V gene's germline CDR1 is SGHVS and CDR2 FQNEAQ. J lost 15 bases, V lost 1 base, and 7 bases had no gene match. The CDR3 spans 14 residues. DNA for the CDR3: TGTGCCAGCAGCTTAGGGACAGGGGTCCCCCGCCTCCACTTT. This translates into CASSLGTGVPRLHF. Variable domain in full (rest from reference TRBV7-8 and TRBJ1-6): GAGVSQSPRYKVAKRGQDVALRCDPISGHVSLFWYQQALGQGPEFLTYFQNEAQLDKSGLPSDRFFAERPEGSVSTLKIQRTQQEDSAVYLCASSLGTGVPRLHFGNGTRLTVT.

The genes are TRBV7-2 and TRBJ2-3; D ambiguous. Trimming removed 4 bases from V and 6 bases from J, with 8 bases in between. Germline V lookup: CDR1 SGHTA, CDR2 FQGNSA. The CDR3 consists of 12 residues. The CDR3 loop reads CASSSRDDTQYF. The CDR3 bases are TGTGCCAGCAGCTCCCGCGATGATACGCAGTATTTT.

This clonotype appeared many times. V gene TRBV12-5 combines with J gene TRBJ2-5; no clear D. Per the germline V gene, CDR1 is LGHNT and CDR2 is FRNRAP. The CDR3 is 10 residues long. The germline V and J ends were trimmed by 6 bases and 5 bases, with 4 bases remaining between them. Here the CDR3 reads CASGKETQYF. The DNA of the CDR3 is TGTGCTAGTGGAAAGGAGACCCAGTACTTC.

This clonotype was recorded at least ten times. V and J are TRBV7-2 and TRBJ2-4; TRBD1 agrees at 10 bases. There are 14 residues in the CDR3. Germline CDR1 reads SGHTA; CDR2 reads FQGNSA. V gave up 5 bases and J gave up 7 bases; unmatched junction bases: 5. As DNA, the CDR3 is TGTGCCAGCAGCCTCATGGGACAGGGGAACATTCAGTACTTC. Translation: CASSLMGQGNIQYF.